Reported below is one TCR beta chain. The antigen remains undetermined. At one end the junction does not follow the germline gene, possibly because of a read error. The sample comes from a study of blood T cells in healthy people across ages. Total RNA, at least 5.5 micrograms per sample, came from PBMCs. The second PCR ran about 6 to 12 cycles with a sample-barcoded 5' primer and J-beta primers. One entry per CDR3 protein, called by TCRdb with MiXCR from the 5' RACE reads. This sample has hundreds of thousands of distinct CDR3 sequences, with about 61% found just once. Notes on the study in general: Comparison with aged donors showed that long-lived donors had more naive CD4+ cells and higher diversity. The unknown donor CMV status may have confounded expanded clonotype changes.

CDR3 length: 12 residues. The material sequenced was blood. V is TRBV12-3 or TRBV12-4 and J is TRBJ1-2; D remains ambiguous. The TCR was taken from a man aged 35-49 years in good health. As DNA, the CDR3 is TGTGCCATCAGTTTAACAAGAGAAAGCTACACCTTC. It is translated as CAISLTRESYTF.